This entry concerns a single T cell receptor beta chain. The antigen is not known. Germline loops: CDR1 SEHNR, CDR2 FQNEAQ (reference sequence). CDR3 size: 14 residues. The V and J ends lost 5 bases and 0 bases respectively, with 11 bases between them. Each cDNA molecule carried a unique molecular identifier. TCRdb processed the 5' RACE reads anew with MiXCR; each CDR3 protein has one entry. The table lists roughly 60,000 distinct CDR3 sequences, 10% to 12% of them singletons. This sample stems from a study of early T cells in non-severe SARS-CoV-2 infection. Study-wide findings and caveats: Matching results from VDJdb favored anti-spike CD8 responses, leaving private and CD4 specificities undetected.

The receptor's source is an adult who was a healthcare worker with PCR-confirmed SARS-CoV-2 infection or an uninfected control (not recorded which). The chain carries TRBV7-9 and TRBJ2-7, with D possibly matching TRBD2 (5 bases). The material was whole blood, obtained at baseline. CDR3 coding DNA: TGTGCCAGCAGCCTGAGGGAGCGCTCCTACGAGCAGTACTTC. Translated: CASSLRERSYEQYF.